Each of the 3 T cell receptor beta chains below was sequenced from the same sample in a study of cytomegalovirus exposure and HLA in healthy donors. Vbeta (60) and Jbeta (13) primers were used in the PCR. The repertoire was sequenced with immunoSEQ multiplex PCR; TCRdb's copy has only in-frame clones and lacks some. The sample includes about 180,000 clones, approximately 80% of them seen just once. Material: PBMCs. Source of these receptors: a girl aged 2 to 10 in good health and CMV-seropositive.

In DNA form, the CDR3 reads TGTGCCAGCAGCGAACCTCGACAGATGAACACTGAAGCTTTCTTT. This sequence encodes CASSEPRQMNTEAFF. The chain is built from TRBV7-8 and TRBJ1-1; D might be TRBD1 (5 bases). V lost 5 bases to trimming and J lost 0 bases, with 13 bases between them. The CDR3 is made up of 15 amino acids. The germline gives CDR1 SGHVS, CDR2 FQNEAQ. Supplemented by reference TRBV7-8 and TRBJ1-1, the full variable domain reads GAGVSQSPRYKVAKRGQDVALRCDPISGHVSLFWYQQALGQGPEFLTYFQNEAQLDKSGLPSDRFFAERPEGSVSTLKIQRTQQEDSAVYLCASSEPRQMNTEAFFGQGTRLTVV.

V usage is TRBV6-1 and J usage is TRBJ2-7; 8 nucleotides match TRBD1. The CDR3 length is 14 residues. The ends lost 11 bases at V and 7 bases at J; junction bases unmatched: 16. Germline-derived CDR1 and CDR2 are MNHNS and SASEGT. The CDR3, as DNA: TGTGCCTCCAAGGGGGGACAGGCATCCCGGGAGCAGTACTTC. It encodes CASKGGQASREQYF.

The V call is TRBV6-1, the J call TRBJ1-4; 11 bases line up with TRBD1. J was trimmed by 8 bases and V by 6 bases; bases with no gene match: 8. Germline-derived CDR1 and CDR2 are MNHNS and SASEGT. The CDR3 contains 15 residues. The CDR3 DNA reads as TGTGCCAGCAGCAGGACAGGGGGCGAGGTGGAAAAACTGTTTTTT. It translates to CASSRTGGEVEKLFF.